The 13 T cell receptor beta chains presented below share a single source sample, sequenced in a study of a mutant IDH1 vaccine in newly diagnosed glioma. Time point specified: week 23, last vaccination. Every vaccine dose comprised 300 ug of mutant IDH1 20-mer peptide plus topical imiquimod. Using immunoSEQ multiplex PCR, the repertoire was profiled, and TCRdb retains in-frame clones only, with some absent. The profile covers tens of thousands of clones, with roughly 77% appearing a single time and approximately 8.2% taken by the ten largest. These receptors' antigens are unknown. Here the sequenced sample was PBMCs, taken from a glioma patient whose treatment included an IDH1 peptide vaccine. Receptors were obtained from a woman in her thirties or forties with glioma. Some clones in this sample may be carry-over from other donors' samples.

This clone was counted between two and nine times. The chain is built from TRBV6-1 and TRBJ1-1; D is unclear. Between the trimmed V and J ends, which lost 3 bases and 0 bases, there was a span of 8 bases. This CDR3 region has 14 residues. The germline CDR1 and CDR2 sequences are MNHNS and SASEGT. As DNA, the CDR3 is TGTGCCAGCAGTGAGCAGCGCTTGAACACTGAAGCTTTCTTT. Its translation is CASSEQRLNTEAFF.

The rearrangement joins TRBV4-2 to TRBJ1-1; D is ambiguous. The V end lost 0 bases, the J end lost 0 bases, and 11 bases lay between the germline ends. Germline V gene sequence: CDR1 LGHNA, CDR2 YNFKEQ. The CDR3 extends over 16 amino acids. CDR3 loop: CASSQESGLMNTEAFF. For the CDR3, the DNA is TGTGCCAGCAGCCAAGAAAGCGGCCTCATGAACACTGAAGCTTTCTTT.

The chain recombines TRBV7-9 with TRBJ2-7, with 13 bases that match TRBD2. The CDR3 runs to 15 residues. CDR1 SEHNR and CDR2 FQNEAQ come from the germline V gene (reference sequence). The junction had 4 bases not matched to a gene; V was cut back by 5 bases and J by 3 bases. The CDR3: CASSKLAGGLYEQYF. The CDR3, as DNA: TGTGCCAGCAGCAAACTAGCGGGGGGGCTCTACGAGCAGTACTTC. The complete variable domain, with remaining parts taken from reference TRBV7-9 and TRBJ2-7, reads DTGVSQNPRHKITKRGQNVTFRCDPISEHNRLYWYRQTLGQGPEFLTYFQNEAQLEKSRLLSDRFSAERPKGSFSTLEIQRTEQGDSAMYLCASSKLAGGLYEQYFGPGTRLTVT.

The chain has TRBV29-1 and TRBJ2-7, with 8 bases that match TRBD2. Germline CDR1 SQVTM, CDR2 ANQGSEA. The CDR3 totals 16 residues. Trimming took 3 bases from V and 0 from J; bases not matched to a gene: 10. CDR3 residues: CSVELPRAGVSYEQYF. The CDR3 nucleotides read TGCAGCGTTGAGCTCCCGCGAGCGGGGGTCTCCTACGAGCAGTACTTC.

The genes are TRBV6-1 and TRBJ2-3; 7 bases align to TRBD1. Germline V gene lookup returns CDR1 MNHNS and CDR2 SASEGT. The CDR3 is 13 amino acids. Trimming removed 2 bases from V and 9 bases from J; junction bases left unmatched: 5. The CDR3 reads CASSESARGTQYF. The CDR3 DNA reads as TGTGCCAGCAGTGAAAGTGCCAGGGGGACGCAGTATTTT.

In nucleotides, the CDR3 is TGTGCCAGCAGCCCCCGCGGGGGGAGGTATGGCTACACCTTC. Translation gives CASSPRGGRYGYTF. This sequence joins TRBV27 and TRBJ1-2; D perhaps matches TRBD1 (5 bases). The CDR3 totals 14 residues. V was shortened by 6 bases and J by 5 bases, with 16 bases between the two germline ends. CDR1 and CDR2 from the germline V gene are MNHEY and SMNVEV (reference sequence).

CDR3 region: CASSIRLGELFF. CDR3 coding DNA: TGTGCCAGCAGCATAAGACTCGGGGAGCTGTTTTTT. The chain links TRBV21-1 to TRBJ2-2; TRBD2 was called by the table and not checked on the DNA. TRBV21-1 is reported as a pseudogene. The CDR3 is made up of 12 amino acids.

The rearrangement joins TRBV19 to TRBJ1-1; TRBD1 agrees at 8 bases. Germline lookup yields CDR1 LNHDA and CDR2 SQIVND (reference sequence). V lost 7 bases and J lost 0; bases outside the gene matches: 7. There are 15 residues in the CDR3. CDR3 bases: TGTGCCAGTATTCTGACAGGGGAAGTGAACACTGAAGCTTTCTTT. Translated: CASILTGEVNTEAFF.

The rearrangement links TRBV9 to TRBJ2-3; tentative D call: TRBD2 (7 bases). CDR1 and CDR2 (germline): SGDLS, YYNGEE. This CDR3 has 18 residues. The ends were cut back, 0 bases at V and 5 bases at J, with 22 bases in the middle. DNA of the CDR3: TGTGCCAGCAGCGTAGGGTTAGGGGAGGGGGGGTCGCTAGATACGCAGTATTTT. It specifies CASSVGLGEGGSLDTQYF.

This sequence joins TRBV23-1 and TRBJ2-7, with no clear D. TRBV23-1 belongs to the ORF category, with a function that is uncertain. There are 13 residues in the CDR3. Trimming removed 7 bases from V and 0 bases from J, with 10 bases in between. The CDR3 spells CASTFCGSYEQYF. The CDR3 bases are TGCGCCAGCACTTTTTGCGGCTCCTACGAGCAGTACTTC.

The rearrangement links TRBV13 to TRBJ2-7; 10 bases are shared with TRBD1. V was pared by 1 base and J by 6 bases, with 3 bases of the junction left unmatched. Germline lookup yields CDR1 PRHDT and CDR2 FYEKMQ (reference sequence). CDR3 length: 14 amino acids. The CDR3 spells CASSLVGQGGEQYF. DNA for the CDR3: TGTGCCAGCAGCTTAGTAGGACAGGGGGGCGAGCAGTACTTC. The full variable domain, in which reference TRBV13 and TRBJ2-7 provide the parts outside the CDR3, is AAGVIQSPRHLIKEKRETATLKCYPIPRHDTVYWYQQGPGQDPQFLISFYEKMQSDKGSIPDRFSAQQFSDYHSELNMSSLELGDSALYFCASSLVGQGGEQYFGPGTRLTVT.

This clone was detected only a few times. The rearrangement joins TRBV5-8 to TRBJ1-2; no clear D gene. This CDR3 has 15 residues. Germline-derived CDR1 and CDR2 are SGHTS and YDEGEE. Trimming left V 0 bases short and J 4 bases short, with 13 bases between. CDR3 coding DNA: TGTGCCAGCAGCTTGGGACCGGGCTTAGGCTATGGCTACACCTTC. As protein: CASSLGPGLGYGYTF. Using reference TRBV5-8 and TRBJ1-2 for the parts outside the CDR3, the full variable domain is EAGVTQSPTHLIKTRGQQATLRCSPISGHTSVYWYQQALGLGLQFLLWYDEGEERNRGNFPPRFSGRQFPNYSSELNVNALELEDSALYLCASSLGPGLGYGYTFGSGTRLTVV.

This sequence joins TRBV9 and TRBJ1-1; TRBD1 is a possible D gene (5 bases). The CDR3 spans 14 residues. Germline V gives CDR1 SGDLS, CDR2 YYNGEE. Trimming pared 3 bases from V and 6 bases from J, leaving 15 bases between. In DNA, the CDR3 is TGTGCCAGCAGCGCCGGGGCCATCCCCCCTGAAGCTTTCTTT. Its protein product is CASSAGAIPPEAFF.